This entry features one T cell receptor (beta chain) sequence. These data are taken from a study of blood T cells in healthy people across ages. Study in general: Capture by template switching was about one barcoded beta molecule per two T cells.

The CDR3 runs 14 residues. V lost 1 base and J lost 2, with 8 bases in between. PCR was performed a second time for about 7 to 12 cycles using a sample-barcoded 5' primer and a J-beta primer mix. TCRdb re-called the 5' RACE reads through MiXCR, storing one row per CDR3 protein. The repertoire has approximately 1.5 million distinct CDR3 sequences, approximately 42% of them found once; the top ten carry 4%. Sequences were obtained from blood. J is TRBJ1-2 and V is TRBV12-3 or TRBV12-4; D call uncertain. This receptor was obtained from a woman between 18 and 30 years old in good health. The CDR3 protein is CASSLVGKNYGYTF. CDR3 coding DNA: TGTGCCAGCAGTTTAGTCGGCAAAAACTATGGCTACACCTTC.